This entry lists 23 T cell receptor beta chains sequenced from one sample in a study of post-analysis software for immune sequencing data. The study's findings and limits: Patients showed TRBV5-6, TRBV5-1 and TRBV20-1 among five TRBV segments more frequent than in controls.

Every TCR beta cDNA library bore unique molecular identifiers. TCRdb called the PCR reads again in MiXCR, with one record for every CDR3 protein. Here the sample spans roughly 800,000 distinct CDR3 sequences, 30% being singletons. These TCRs are of unknown antigen specificity. Material: blood. These TCRs come from a girl aged 10-17 years with multiple sclerosis.

J is TRBJ2-3 and V is TRBV4-3; tentatively, D is TRBD2 (6 bases). The ends were cut back, 4 bases at V and 4 bases at J, with 12 bases in the middle. Germline CDR1 reads LGHNA; CDR2 reads YSLEER. The CDR3 has 14 amino acids. CDR3 in amino acids: CASSPSGGSDTQYF. CDR3 sequence (DNA): TGCGCCAGCAGCCCGTCCGGAGGGTCAGATACGCAGTATTTT.

This clonotype appeared many times. V and J are TRBV24-1 and TRBJ2-1; 7 nucleotides agree with TRBD2. The J segment lost 3 bases and the V segment lost 5 bases, leaving 9 bases of the junction unmatched. There are 16 residues in the CDR3. Germline CDR1 is KGHDR and CDR2 is SFDVKD. The CDR3 nucleotides are TGTGCCACCAGTGCTCATCGCGCTAGCGGCTACAATGAGCAGTTCTTC. Its protein is CATSAHRASGYNEQFF.

This clonotype was counted only a few times. The chain recombines TRBV5-1 with TRBJ1-5, with unresolved D. The CDR3 runs to 14 residues. The germline CDR1 and CDR2 sequences are SGHRS and YFSETQ. Deletions cut 0 bases from V and 6 bases from J, with 10 bases between. CDR3 nucleotides: TGCGCCAGCAGCTTGGGACCCCAGTTTCAGCCCCAGCATTTT. Translated: CASSLGPQFQPQHF. The variable domain in full, completed from reference TRBV5-1 and TRBJ1-5, reads KAGVTQTPRYLIKTRGQQVTLSCSPISGHRSVSWYQQTPGQGLQFLFEYFSETQRNKGNFPGRFSGRQFSNSRSEMNVSTLELGDSALYLCASSLGPQFQPQHFGDGTRLSIL.

V gene TRBV20-1 combines with J gene TRBJ2-1; D gene uncertain. The ends were cut back, 0 bases at V and 3 bases at J, with 3 bases in the middle. Germline lookup yields CDR1 DFQATT and CDR2 SNEGSKA (reference sequence). The CDR3 extends over 12 amino acids. The CDR3 is CSARDVYNEQFF. CDR3 nucleotides: TGCAGTGCTAGAGACGTCTACAATGAGCAGTTCTTC.

Remarks on this clonotype: With a much larger clone just one base away, this may be a read error. V and J are TRBV12-3 or TRBV12-4 and TRBJ1-5, with 11 positions matching TRBD1. This CDR3 is 14 amino acids long. The CDR3 sequence: CAGSRTGGGQPQHF. The CDR3 DNA reads TGTGCCGGCAGTCGGACAGGGGGCGGTCAGCCCCAGCATTTT.

This rearrangement joins TRBV3-1 to TRBJ2-7; 7 bases map to TRBD2. V shed 4 bases, J shed 0 bases, and the junction held 6 bases outside the gene matches. The germline V gene encodes CDR1 LGHDT and CDR2 YNNKEL (reference sequence). The CDR3 contains 15 residues. CDR3 nucleotide sequence: TGTGCCAGCAGCCTATGGGGGGGGACCTCCTACGAGCAGTACTTC. This gives the protein CASSLWGGTSYEQYF.

V is TRBV12-3 or TRBV12-4 and J is TRBJ2-1; 11 bases align to TRBD2. The CDR3 runs to 18 residues. The V segment lost 5 bases and the J segment 6 bases; nucleotides outside the gene matches: 15. CDR3 sequence (DNA): TGTGCCAGCAGTCCCTTGAGGGTAGCGGGGGGGCCCGGCAATGAGCAGTTCTTC. Encoded protein: CASSPLRVAGGPGNEQFF.

This clonotype was seen repeatedly, ten times or more. The chain recombines TRBV6-5 with TRBJ2-5; perhaps D is TRBD1 or TRBD2 (5 bases each). Germline V gives CDR1 MNHEY, CDR2 SVGAGI. The CDR3 length is 14 residues. The V end was cut by 5 bases, the J end by 0 bases, with 10 bases between. The CDR3 DNA reads TGTGCCAGCAGTGGGACGGGGTACCAAGAGACCCAGTACTTC. As protein: CASSGTGYQETQYF.

This chain joins TRBV14 and TRBJ1-2; 7 bases are shared with TRBD1. V gave up 1 base and J gave up 8 bases; unmatched junction bases: 10. Germline CDR1 SGHDN, CDR2 FVKESK. This CDR3 contains 15 residues. CDR3 DNA: TGTGCCAGCAGCCAAGTTCAGCATCCAGGGGGAGGCTACACCTTC. Its protein is CASSQVQHPGGGYTF.

J is TRBJ1-5 and V is TRBV6-6; D remains ambiguous. Trimming took 7 bases from V and 3 from J, leaving 19 bases between them. The germline V gene encodes CDR1 MNHNY and CDR2 SVGAGI (reference sequence). The CDR3 covers 16 residues. The CDR3 DNA sequence: TGTGCCAGCACTCCACCCCGCGGGCAGTACAATCAGCCCCAGCATTTT. Translated: CASTPPRGQYNQPQHF.

This clonotype turned up a few times. The rearrangement uses TRBV5-1 and TRBJ2-7, with D hard to call. V gave up 4 bases and J gave up 4 bases, with 21 bases separating them. CDR3 length equals 16 residues. Germline values: CDR1 SGHRS, CDR2 YFSETQ. The CDR3 coding sequence is TGCGCCAGCAGCCAAGGTCCGCCTACTAACGGTTACGAGCAGTACTTC. Translating it yields CASSQGPPTNGYEQYF.

This clonotype has just a few counts. This rearrangement joins TRBV15 to TRBJ1-2, with D possibly matching TRBD1 (6 bases). Trimming removed 0 bases at V and 2 bases at J, with 7 bases between. The CDR3 has 14 residues. The germline V gene has CDR1 LNHNV and CDR2 YYDKDF (reference sequence). CDR3 amino acids: CATSRDRGNYGYTF. CDR3 coding DNA: TGTGCCACCAGCAGAGATAGGGGGAACTATGGCTACACCTTC.

In its sample, this clonotype was seen once. V gene TRBV3-1 combines with J gene TRBJ1-1; perhaps TRBD1 as D (5 bases). CDR1 LGHDT and CDR2 YNNKEL come from the germline V gene (reference sequence). V lost 3 bases and J lost 14, with 31 bases in between. This CDR3 comprises 17 residues. CDR3 loop: CASSQELAGEASGELFF. The CDR3 DNA follows: TGTGCCAGCAGCCAGGAACTAGCGGGGGAGGCTTCCGGGGAGCTGTTCTTT.

This clonotype was counted between two and nine times. The chain links TRBV11-2 to TRBJ2-2; 10 bases are shared with TRBD1. The junction had 10 bases not matched to a gene; V was cut back by 6 bases and J by 0 bases. The CDR3 runs 18 residues. Germline CDR1 and CDR2: SGHAT and FQNNGV. CDR3: CASRHYRGQGPNTGELFF. As DNA, the CDR3 is TGTGCCAGCAGACATTATAGGGGACAGGGGCCGAACACCGGGGAGCTGTTTTTT.

The genes are TRBV6-2 or TRBV6-3 and TRBJ2-1; 10 bases map to TRBD2. The CDR3 contains 16 residues. V was pared by 6 bases and J by 15 bases, with 20 bases of the junction left unmatched. The germline CDR1 and CDR2 sequences are MNHEY and SVGEGT. CDR3 coding DNA: TGTGCCAGCAGCCCCGGGGTACCGGGACTAGCGATAACCCTGTTCTTC. This encodes CASSPGVPGLAITLFF.

This clonotype was detected a few times. The genes are TRBV7-2 and TRBJ2-3; D is possibly TRBD1 or TRBD2 (5 bases each). V lost 0 bases and J lost 3, with 13 bases in between. Germline CDR1 SGHTA, CDR2 FQGNSA. This CDR3 contains 16 residues. The CDR3 region is CASSLALYGATDTQYF. Written as DNA, the CDR3 is TGTGCCAGCAGCTTAGCGCTTTACGGGGCTACAGATACGCAGTATTTT.

This clonotype was detected a few times. The chain employs TRBV29-1 and TRBJ2-7; no firm D call. This CDR3 region has 12 residues. The ends were cut back, 2 bases at V and 2 bases at J, with 7 bases in the middle. The V gene's germline CDR1 is SQVTM and CDR2 ANQGSEA. The CDR3 DNA follows: TGCAGCGTTGAAACGGGTGCCTACGAGCAGTACTTC. Protein sequence: CSVETGAYEQYF.

V usage is TRBV5-4 and J usage is TRBJ1-6; D remains unclear. V was pared by 0 bases and J by 7 bases, with 5 bases between. The CDR3 is 13 amino acids. Per germline, CDR1 SGHNT and CDR2 YYREEE (reference sequence). The CDR3 loop reads CASSLVSNSPLHF. Written as DNA, the CDR3 is TGTGCCAGCAGCTTGGTCTCCAATTCACCCCTCCACTTT.

This clonotype was seen a few times. The rearrangement uses TRBV11-1 and TRBJ2-1; TRBD2 matches 7 bases. V lost 8 bases and J lost 2; bases outside the gene matches: 12. The CDR3 length is 16 residues. Germline V gene lookup returns CDR1 SGHAT and CDR2 FQDESV (reference sequence). CDR3 sequence (DNA): TGTGCCAGCCCCCACTCCTTAGCGGGCCCCTACAATGAGCAGTTCTTC. It codes for CASPHSLAGPYNEQFF.

This clonotype was counted a few times. The genes are TRBV29-1 and TRBJ1-5; D is possibly TRBD1 (6 bases). Deletions cut 6 bases from V and 0 bases from J, with 12 bases between. From germline, CDR1 is SQVTM and CDR2 ANQGSEA. This CDR3 comprises 14 residues. The CDR3 DNA follows: TGCAGCGTAAAGGGGGGGAATAGCAATCAGCCCCAGCATTTT. Translation: CSVKGGNSNQPQHF.

Remarks on this clonotype: A much more abundant neighbour one base away suggests this may be a read error. J is TRBJ2-1 and V is TRBV29-1; D call uncertain. The last part of the DNA fits TRBJ2-7 better; the J call may be wrong. The CDR3 sequence is 14 residues long. Germline lookup yields CDR1 SQVTM and CDR2 ANQGSEA. This chain's CDR3 is CSVELRWFNYEQYF. The CDR3 DNA reads as TGCAGCGTTGAGCTCCGGTGGTTCAACTACGAGCAGTACTTC.

In the case of this clonotype: One end of the junction fails to match germline, which may point to a read error. The chain has TRBV27 and TRBJ2-6; 8 bases agree with TRBD2. CDR3 length: 15 residues. CDR1 MNHEY and CDR2 SMNVEV come from the germline V gene (reference sequence). CDR3 in amino acids: CASSGRALGADVLTF. CDR3 bases: TGTGCCAGCAGCGGGAGGGCTCTCGGGGCCGACGTCCTGACTTTC. Looking up the rest from reference TRBV27 and TRBJ2-6 gives the full variable domain: EAQVTQNPRYLITVTGKKLTVTCSQNMNHEYMSWYRQDPGLGLRQIYYSMNVEVTDKGDVPEGYKVSRKEKRNFPLILESPSPNQTSLYFCASSGRALGADVLTFGAGSRLTVL.

V usage is TRBV28 and J usage is TRBJ2-7; D might be TRBD2 (5 bases). Germline CDR1 MDHEN, CDR2 SYDVKM. The CDR3 loop spans 14 amino acids. The V and J ends lost 7 bases and 5 bases respectively, with 18 bases between them. CDR3 sequence (DNA): TGTGCCAGCACCCCCAATAGGGAGTACCACGAGCAGTACTTC. This codes for CASTPNREYHEQYF.